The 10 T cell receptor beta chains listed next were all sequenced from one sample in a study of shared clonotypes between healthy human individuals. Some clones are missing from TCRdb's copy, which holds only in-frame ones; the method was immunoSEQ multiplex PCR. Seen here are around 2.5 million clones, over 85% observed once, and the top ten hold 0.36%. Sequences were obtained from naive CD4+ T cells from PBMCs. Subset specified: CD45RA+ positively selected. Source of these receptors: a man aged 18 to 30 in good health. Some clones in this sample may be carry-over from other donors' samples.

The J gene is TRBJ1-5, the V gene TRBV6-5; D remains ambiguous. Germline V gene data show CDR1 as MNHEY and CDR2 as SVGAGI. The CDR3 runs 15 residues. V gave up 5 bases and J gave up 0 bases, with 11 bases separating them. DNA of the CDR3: TGTGCCAGCAGTAGAGACATCTATAGCAATCAGCCCCAGCATTTT. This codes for CASSRDIYSNQPQHF.

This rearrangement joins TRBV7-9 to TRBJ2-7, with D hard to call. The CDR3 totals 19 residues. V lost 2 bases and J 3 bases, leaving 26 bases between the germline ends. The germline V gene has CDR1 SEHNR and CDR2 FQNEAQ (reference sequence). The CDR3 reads CASSLNWSGPPSVIYEQYF. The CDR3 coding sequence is TGTGCCAGCAGCTTAAATTGGTCGGGTCCGCCTTCCGTAATCTACGAGCAGTACTTC.

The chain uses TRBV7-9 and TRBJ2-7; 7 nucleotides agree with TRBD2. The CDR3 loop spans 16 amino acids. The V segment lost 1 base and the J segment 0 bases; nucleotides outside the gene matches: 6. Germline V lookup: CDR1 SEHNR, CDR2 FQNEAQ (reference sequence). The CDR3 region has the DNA TGTGCCAGCAGCTTAGTTGGGGGAGGGGTCTCCTACGAGCAGTACTTC. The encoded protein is CASSLVGGGVSYEQYF.

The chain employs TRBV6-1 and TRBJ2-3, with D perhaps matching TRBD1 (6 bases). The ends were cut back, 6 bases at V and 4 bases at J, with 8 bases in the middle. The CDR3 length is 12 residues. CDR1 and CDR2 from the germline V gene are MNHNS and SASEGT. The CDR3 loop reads CASRDRADTQYF. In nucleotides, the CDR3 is TGTGCCAGCAGGGACAGAGCAGATACGCAGTATTTT.

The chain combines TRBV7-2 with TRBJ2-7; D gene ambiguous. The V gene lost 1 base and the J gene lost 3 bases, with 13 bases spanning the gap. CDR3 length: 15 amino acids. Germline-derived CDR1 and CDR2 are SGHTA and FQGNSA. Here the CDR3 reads CASSLGMAEFYEQYF. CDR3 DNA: TGTGCCAGCAGCTTAGGTATGGCGGAGTTCTACGAGCAGTACTTC.

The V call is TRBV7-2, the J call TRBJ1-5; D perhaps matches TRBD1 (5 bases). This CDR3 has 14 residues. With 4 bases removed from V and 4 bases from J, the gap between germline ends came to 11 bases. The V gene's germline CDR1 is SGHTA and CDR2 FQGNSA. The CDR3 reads CASSWGGKNQPQHF. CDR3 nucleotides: TGTGCCAGCAGCTGGGGGGGGAAGAATCAGCCCCAGCATTTT.

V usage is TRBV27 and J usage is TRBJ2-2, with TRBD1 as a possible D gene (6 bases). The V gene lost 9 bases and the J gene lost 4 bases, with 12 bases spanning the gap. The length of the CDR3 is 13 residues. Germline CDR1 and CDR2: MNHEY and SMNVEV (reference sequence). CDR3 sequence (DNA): TGTGCCAGGGGCAGGGGAGTCACCGGGGAGCTGTTTTTT. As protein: CARGRGVTGELFF.

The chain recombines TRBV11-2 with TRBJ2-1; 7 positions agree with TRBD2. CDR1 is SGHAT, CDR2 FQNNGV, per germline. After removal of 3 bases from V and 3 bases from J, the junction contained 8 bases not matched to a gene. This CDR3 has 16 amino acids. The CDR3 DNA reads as TGTGCCAGCAGCTTGGCGGGAATAGCGGGCTACAATGAGCAGTTCTTC. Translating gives CASSLAGIAGYNEQFF.

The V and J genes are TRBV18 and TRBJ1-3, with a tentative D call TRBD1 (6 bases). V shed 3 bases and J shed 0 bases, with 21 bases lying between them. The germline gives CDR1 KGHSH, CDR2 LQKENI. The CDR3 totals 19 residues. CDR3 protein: CASSPLLDSTLYSGNTIYF. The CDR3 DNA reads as TGTGCCAGCTCACCTTTGCTGGACAGCACACTTTACTCTGGAAACACCATATATTTT.

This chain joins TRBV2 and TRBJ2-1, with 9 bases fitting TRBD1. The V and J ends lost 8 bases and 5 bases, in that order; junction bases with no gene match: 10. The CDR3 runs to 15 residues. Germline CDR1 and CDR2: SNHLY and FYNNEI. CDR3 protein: CASSNRDREHNEQFF. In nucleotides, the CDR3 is TGTGCCAGCTCTAACCGGGACAGGGAGCACAATGAGCAGTTCTTC.